Each of the 15 T cell receptor beta chains below was sequenced from the same sample in a study of chemoradiotherapy in HPV16-positive cancers. The method was immunoSEQ multiplex PCR; TCRdb's version includes in-frame clones alone and lacks a portion of them. The sample shows tens of thousands of clones, around 82% of them seen only once. Material: blood, obtained from a patient who underwent chemoradiotherapy. These receptors were collected from a human donor with HPV-associated anogenital cancer.

The chain links TRBV6-5 to TRBJ1-1; 7 nucleotides align to TRBD1. Germline CDR1 reads MNHEY; CDR2 reads SVGAGI. The CDR3 loop spans 13 amino acids. The junction had 0 bases not matched to a gene; V was cut back by 2 bases and J by 3 bases. The CDR3 loop is CASSYGTDTEAFF. The CDR3 nucleotides read TGTGCCAGCAGTTACGGGACAGACACTGAAGCTTTCTTT.

V is TRBV28 and J is TRBJ1-5; 7 bases match TRBD1. Germline V CDR1 and CDR2: MDHEN, SYDVKM. The CDR3 is 11 residues long. V was clipped by 5 bases and J by 8 bases; unmatched bases: 0. The CDR3 protein is CASSQGEPQHF. In DNA, the CDR3 is TGTGCCAGCAGTCAGGGGGAGCCCCAGCATTTT.

This clone was detected a few times. This chain uses TRBV7-2 with TRBJ1-1; D is perhaps TRBD1 (6 bases). The V end lost 4 bases, the J end lost 1 base, and 7 bases lay between the germline ends. In germline, CDR1 is SGHTA, CDR2 FQGNSA. The CDR3 has 13 residues. The DNA of the CDR3 is TGTGCCAGCAGCTCGGACAGGAACACTGAAGCTTTCTTT. Translating gives CASSSDRNTEAFF.

The genes are TRBV5-4 and TRBJ2-1, with TRBD1 matching over 7 bases. The length of the CDR3 is 16 residues. The ends lost 0 bases at V and 4 bases at J; junction bases unmatched: 7. Per germline, CDR1 SGHNT and CDR2 YYREEE (reference sequence). CDR3 residues: CASSLGGDSTYNEQFF. The CDR3 DNA reads TGTGCCAGCAGCTTGGGAGGGGACAGTACGTACAATGAGCAGTTCTTC.

This clone was seen a handful of times. The chain uses TRBV12-5 and TRBJ1-2; D is possibly TRBD1 (5 bases). V lost 0 bases and J lost 5, with 22 bases in between. The CDR3 is 18 residues long. Germline V CDR1 and CDR2: LGHNT, FRNRAP. CDR3 DNA sequence: TGTGCTAGTGGTTTGGTACCCCACAGAGGTGGGACCCTTTATGGCTACACCTTC. Protein sequence: CASGLVPHRGGTLYGYTF.

This chain connects TRBV7-3 to TRBJ1-1; D is perhaps TRBD1 (5 bases). Germline CDR1 reads SGHTA; CDR2 reads FQGTGA. The CDR3 sequence is 16 residues long. Trimming cost V 1 base and J 1 base, with 13 bases left between them. CDR3 bases: TGTGCCAGCAGCTTAAGGGAACAGGCCACGAACACTGAAGCTTTCTTT. The encoded protein is CASSLREQATNTEAFF.

This clone is a singleton in its sample. The chain links TRBV10-3 to TRBJ2-7; maybe TRBD1 (6 bases). The CDR3 is 14 amino acids. Germline V lookup: CDR1 ENHRY, CDR2 SYGVKD. V was trimmed by 5 bases and J by 7 bases, leaving 18 bases between them. Here the CDR3 reads CAISSQGYGTEQYF. The CDR3 DNA sequence: TGTGCCATCAGTTCCCAGGGGTATGGTACTGAGCAGTACTTC.

The chain combines TRBV9 with TRBJ1-1, with 7 positions matching TRBD1. CDR3 length equals 14 residues. After removal of 5 bases from V and 2 bases from J, the junction contained 6 bases not matched to a gene. CDR1 and CDR2 (germline): SGDLS, YYNGEE. Here the CDR3 reads CASSRDSLNTEAFF. The CDR3 DNA sequence: TGTGCCAGCAGTAGGGACAGCCTAAACACTGAAGCTTTCTTT.

This sequence joins TRBV6-1 and TRBJ2-7; D is uncertain. Germline V gene lookup returns CDR1 MNHNS and CDR2 SASEGT. V lost 8 bases, J lost 0 bases, and 5 bases lay in between. CDR3 length: 11 amino acids. The CDR3 nucleotides are TGTGCCAGCGTCAACTCCTACGAGCAGTACTTC. Its protein product is CASVNSYEQYF.

The chain joins TRBV7-3 to TRBJ2-5, with D maybe TRBD2 (5 bases). Deletions cut 1 base from V and 5 bases from J, with 17 bases between. The CDR3 is 16 amino acids. CDR1 and CDR2 (germline): SGHTA, FQGTGA. In nucleotides, the CDR3 is TGTGCCAGCAGCTTAAACCCCGGGATAGGCGGGGAGACCCAGTACTTC. It yields the protein CASSLNPGIGGETQYF.

The chain joins TRBV30 to TRBJ2-7; either TRBD1 or TRBD2 may supply D (5 bases each). Germline-derived CDR1 and CDR2 are GTSNPN and SVGIG (reference sequence). The CDR3 is 13 amino acids. V dropped 2 bases and J dropped 7 bases, with 15 bases sitting between them. The CDR3 region has the DNA TGTGCCTGGAGTTTCGGGGACCCCGGGGAGCAGTACTTC. Its protein is CAWSFGDPGEQYF.

The chain is built from TRBV2 and TRBJ2-7, with 11 nucleotides matching TRBD1. The CDR3 covers 14 residues. J was trimmed by 5 bases and V by 6 bases; bases with no gene match: 6. CDR1 and CDR2 from the germline V gene are SNHLY and FYNNEI. The CDR3 protein is CASSKGQGVDEQYF. For the CDR3, the DNA is TGTGCCAGCAGCAAGGGACAGGGGGTCGACGAGCAGTACTTC.

This sequence joins TRBV13 and TRBJ2-3; 7 bases map to TRBD2. The CDR3 runs to 19 residues. V shed 4 bases, J shed 4 bases, and the junction held 20 bases outside the gene matches. CDR1 PRHDT and CDR2 FYEKMQ come from the germline V gene (reference sequence). CDR3: CASSSSGVLVDTPPDTQYF. CDR3 coding DNA: TGTGCCAGCAGCTCCAGCGGGGTACTTGTTGATACCCCTCCAGATACGCAGTATTTT.

The chain recombines TRBV7-8 with TRBJ1-6, with a weak D call TRBD1 (5 bases). The CDR3 sequence is 14 residues long. The ends were cut back, 2 bases at V and 9 bases at J, with 11 bases in the middle. Germline CDR1 and CDR2: SGHVS and FQNEAQ. The DNA of the CDR3 is TGTGCCAGCAGCTTAAGGGGAGGGGTTTCACCCCTCCACTTT. It translates to CASSLRGGVSPLHF.

The V gene is TRBV10-3, the J gene TRBJ2-1; TRBD2 is a possible D gene (6 bases). Germline V gene sequence: CDR1 ENHRY, CDR2 SYGVKD. V gave up 11 bases and J gave up 9 bases, with 17 bases separating them. CDR3 length: 12 amino acids. Here the CDR3 DNA reads TGTGCCTCTAACGCGGTCGGGAGTGAGCAGTTCTTC. Translating gives CASNAVGSEQFF.